Below are 15 T cell receptor beta chains sequenced from a single sample in a study of T cell changes during pregnancy in multiple sclerosis. Sequencing used immunoSEQ multiplex PCR; TCRdb keeps in-frame clones, though not all of them. The top ten clones hold roughly 1.3% of a sample with tens of thousands of clones, just over 90% of them seen once. The input for sequencing was peripheral blood, taken in the second trimester of pregnancy. The receptors here all came from a female donor in good health, enrolled as a control in a pregnancy study.

The V call is TRBV6-5, the J call TRBJ1-6, with no clear D. V was pared by 5 bases and J by 2 bases, with 10 bases between. CDR3 length: 15 amino acids. Looked up from germline, CDR1 is MNHEY and CDR2 is SVGAGI. The CDR3 spells CASSQQMAYNSPLHF. In nucleotides, the CDR3 is TGTGCCAGCAGTCAACAGATGGCCTATAATTCACCCCTCCACTTT.

Here the CDR3 reads CASTQGNIQYF. The DNA for the CDR3 is TGTGCCAGCACCCAGGGGAACATTCAGTACTTC. The chain couples TRBV27 to TRBJ2-4, with D perhaps matching TRBD1 (6 bases). CDR3 size: 11 residues. V was shortened by 7 bases and J by 7 bases, with 8 bases between the two germline ends. Germline V gene sequence: CDR1 MNHEY, CDR2 SMNVEV (reference sequence).

The sample holds a few counts of this clone. CDR3 protein: CASSMAGDGYTEAFF. Here the CDR3 DNA reads TGTGCCAGTAGTATGGCGGGGGATGGGTACACTGAAGCTTTCTTT. The V call is TRBV19, the J call TRBJ1-1; D perhaps matches TRBD1 (5 bases). The CDR3 is 15 residues long. CDR1 and CDR2 (germline): LNHDA, SQIVND (reference sequence). Deletions cut 3 bases from V and 3 bases from J, with 14 bases between.

V and J are TRBV23-1 and TRBJ1-1, with a tentative D call TRBD1 (6 bases). TRBV23-1 is treated as an ORF (open reading frame) with a function not yet certain. This CDR3 is built from 13 residues. The V and J ends lost 11 bases and 4 bases respectively, with 17 bases between them. This chain's CDR3 is CAGGGPVVTEAFF. In DNA form, the CDR3 reads TGCGCCGGGGGGGGGCCCGTGGTCACTGAAGCTTTCTTT.

This clone appeared a single time. The V and J genes are TRBV29-1 and TRBJ2-7; 10 bases align to TRBD2. J gave up 6 bases and V 7 bases, and 9 bases lay outside the gene matches. From germline, CDR1 is SQVTM and CDR2 ANQGSEA. The CDR3 has 13 amino acids. CDR3 sequence reads: CSARGLAKGEQYF. The DNA for the CDR3 is TGCAGCGCCCGGGGACTAGCGAAAGGCGAGCAGTACTTC.

J is TRBJ2-1 and V is TRBV19, with 8 bases fitting TRBD2. The CDR3 is 16 amino acids. Per the germline V gene, CDR1 is LNHDA and CDR2 is SQIVND (reference sequence). After removal of 5 bases from V and 0 bases from J, the junction contained 6 bases not matched to a gene. CDR3 loop: CASSPTGGPSYNEQFF. CDR3 nucleotide sequence: TGTGCCAGTAGTCCCACGGGGGGGCCCTCCTACAATGAGCAGTTCTTC. The full variable domain, rest sourced from reference TRBV19 and TRBJ2-1, is DGGITQSPKYLFRKEGQNVTLSCEQNLNHDAMYWYRQDPGQGLRLIYYSQIVNDFQKGDIAEGYSVSREKKESFPLTVTSAQKNPTAFYLCASSPTGGPSYNEQFFGPGTRLTVL.

The chain uses TRBV29-1 and TRBJ2-1; maybe TRBD2 (6 bases). Germline loops: CDR1 SQVTM, CDR2 ANQGSEA. V was trimmed by 3 bases and J by 6 bases, leaving 12 bases between them. This CDR3 is built from 13 residues. CDR3 DNA sequence: TGCAGCGTTGAGCGGGGCTCGGGCAATGAGCAGTTCTTC. Protein sequence: CSVERGSGNEQFF.

The gene calls are TRBV29-1 and TRBJ2-2; D is unresolved. Germline lookup yields CDR1 SQVTM and CDR2 ANQGSEA. This CDR3 is built from 14 residues. The ends were cut back, 6 bases at V and 1 base at J, with 12 bases in the middle. The CDR3 coding sequence is TGCAGCGTACGTCGGTCCGGGAACACCGGGGAGCTGTTTTTT. This codes for CSVRRSGNTGELFF.

The V and J genes are TRBV5-1 and TRBJ2-2, with TRBD1 identical over 10 bases. From germline, CDR1 is SGHRS and CDR2 YFSETQ. The CDR3 length is 17 residues. The V and J ends lost 2 bases and 1 base, in that order; junction bases with no gene match: 5. This CDR3 reads CASSFIRTGGNTGELFF. The CDR3 DNA reads as TGCGCCAGCAGCTTTATCCGGACAGGGGGGAACACCGGGGAGCTGTTTTTT.

This chain links TRBV7-2 with TRBJ2-4; 8 positions match TRBD1. The germline gives CDR1 SGHTA, CDR2 FQGNSA. The CDR3 runs to 13 residues. V lost 3 bases and J lost 7; bases outside the gene matches: 2. CDR3: CASSFHRGNIQYF. Here the CDR3 DNA reads TGTGCCAGCAGCTTTCACAGGGGGAACATTCAGTACTTC. The complete variable domain, with remaining parts taken from reference TRBV7-2 and TRBJ2-4, reads GAGVSQSPSNKVTEKGKDVELRCDPISGHTALYWYRQSLGQGLEFLIYFQGNSAPDKSGLPSDRFSAERTGGSVSTLTIQRTQQEDSAVYLCASSFHRGNIQYFGAGTRLSVL.

The chain is built from TRBV28 and TRBJ2-1, with a tentative D call TRBD1 (6 bases). Germline CDR1 and CDR2: MDHEN and SYDVKM. The ends were cut back, 2 bases at V and 15 bases at J, with 14 bases in the middle. The CDR3 sequence is 12 residues long. The CDR3 sequence is CASSLPGQRVFF. The CDR3 DNA follows: TGTGCCAGCAGTTTACCGGGACAAAGGGTGTTCTTC.

The V and J genes are TRBV29-1 and TRBJ1-5; 7 nucleotides align to TRBD1. CDR3 length: 14 residues. Trimming cost V 6 bases and J 5 bases; bases outside gene matches: 10. Germline V lookup: CDR1 SQVTM, CDR2 ANQGSEA. The CDR3 sequence: CSVLVQGMDQPQHF. The CDR3 bases are TGCAGCGTACTCGTACAGGGGATGGATCAGCCCCAGCATTTT.

V usage is TRBV5-1 and J usage is TRBJ1-5, with 8 positions matching TRBD1. Trimming took 0 bases from V and 8 from J; bases not matched to a gene: 7. The CDR3 sequence is 15 residues long. CDR1 and CDR2 (germline): SGHRS, YFSETQ. The CDR3 nucleotides read TGCGCCAGCAGCTTGGCCCCAGGGGGCTTGGAGCCCCAGCATTTT. This gives the protein CASSLAPGGLEPQHF.

The rearrangement uses TRBV2 and TRBJ1-1; D is unclear. CDR3 size: 13 residues. CDR1 is SNHLY and CDR2 is FYNNEI in the germline V gene. V lost 5 bases and J lost 3, with 10 bases in between. Here the CDR3 DNA reads TGTGCCAGCAGTCCCCACGGTTACACTGAAGCTTTCTTT. This sequence encodes CASSPHGYTEAFF.

Here the CDR3 DNA reads TGTGCCAGCAGATTAGGGATCGGGACACAAGCTTTCTTT. Amino acid sequence: CASRLGIGTQAFF. The chain carries TRBV6-5 and TRBJ1-1; tentatively, D is TRBD1 (6 bases). Trimming stripped 6 bases from V and 9 bases from J, with 17 bases between. The CDR3 totals 13 residues. Germline V gene sequence: CDR1 MNHEY, CDR2 SVGAGI.